These 2 T cell receptor beta chains were all obtained from the same sample, sequenced in a study of shared clonotypes between healthy human individuals. Here immunoSEQ multiplex PCR was the method, and the copy in TCRdb shows in-frame clones only, minus some. The sample has 530,000 or so clones, 60% to 80% seen once. Sequencing was carried out using PBMCs. The source of these receptors is a woman between 40 and 50 years old in good health. Some clones in this sample may be carry-over from other donors' samples.

The genes are TRBV6-1 and TRBJ1-5; 7 positions match TRBD1. Per the germline V gene, CDR1 is MNHNS and CDR2 is SASEGT. This CDR3 is 12 amino acids long. CDR3 loop: CAAGQDYQPQHF. The CDR3 DNA reads as TGTGCTGCAGGACAGGATTATCAGCCCCAGCATTTT.

The gene calls are TRBV23-1 and TRBJ2-7; a weak D match, TRBD1 (6 bases). TRBV23-1 is an open reading frame, and its role is uncertain. This CDR3 contains 14 residues. Trimming left V 4 bases short and J 1 base short, with 11 bases between. CDR3 sequence: CASSLGQKSYEQYF. The CDR3 nucleotides read TGCGCCAGCAGTCTAGGACAGAAATCCTACGAGCAGTACTTC.